This note documents a single TCR beta chain sequence. Each donor's status was that of a healthy bone marrow donor. The source of the sample is a study of cytomegalovirus exposure and HLA in healthy donors. PCR primers comprised 60 Vbeta and 13 Jbeta primers. The method was immunoSEQ multiplex PCR; TCRdb's version includes in-frame clones alone and lacks a portion of them. The sample holds under 200,000 clones, roughly 68% seen once. Germline CDR1 LGHNT, CDR2 FRNRAP. The CDR3 extends over 15 amino acids. V dropped 5 bases and J dropped 5 bases, with 16 bases sitting between them. The TCR originated in a woman in her 30s in good health and CMV-seronegative. Sequenced: PBMCs. The V call is TRBV12-5, the J call TRBJ1-5; no firm D call. The CDR3 bases are TGTGCTAGTGGTGAAAACCCGAACGGTGATCAGCCCCAGCATTTT. This sequence encodes CASGENPNGDQPQHF.